This T cell receptor (beta chain) was sequenced in a study of blood T cell repertoires in COVID-19. Study context: The samples span acute and convalescent COVID-19 from the United States, Italy and Spain.

Per the germline V gene, CDR1 is SGHNT and CDR2 is YYREEE (reference sequence). V lost 4 bases, J lost 2 bases, and 5 bases stayed unmatched. The CDR3 is made up of 14 amino acids. TCRdb's copy holds only in-frame clones and misses some; the assay was immunoSEQ multiplex PCR. There are around 200,000 clones in the sample; under 90% occur only once, and about a sixth lies in the top ten. This chain uses TRBV5-4 with TRBJ1-2, with 7 bases that match TRBD1. Sequencing input: peripheral blood. The clonotype comes from a woman of 80 years or more with active or convalescent COVID-19. The CDR3 DNA reads TGTGCCAGCAGCCCCGACAGGGCCAACTATGGCTACACCTTC. Protein product: CASSPDRANYGYTF.